The 31 T cell receptor beta chains reported below all come from one sample, sequenced in a study of radiotherapy plus CTLA-4 blockade in lung cancer. TCRdb keeps only in-frame clones here, not all; method: immunoSEQ multiplex PCR. Among under 110,000 clones listed, approximately 81% were seen once. Source: peripheral blood, taken from a patient treated with radiotherapy plus ipilimumab. The receptors originated from a human donor with non-small cell lung cancer that progressed on radiotherapy plus ipilimumab. Some clones in this sample may be carry-over from other donors' samples.

The chain carries TRBV7-9 and TRBJ2-7; 8 bases map to TRBD2. The germline V gene has CDR1 SEHNR and CDR2 FQNEAQ (reference sequence). V was clipped by 3 bases and J by 5 bases; unmatched bases: 12. The CDR3 runs 16 residues. The CDR3 bases are TGTGCCAGCAGCTTGACGGGCGGGGGGACTTCCCACGAGCAGTACTTC. Translation gives CASSLTGGGTSHEQYF.

In its sample, this clone was seen once. V is TRBV29-1 and J is TRBJ1-1; possible D gene TRBD1, 5 bases. This CDR3 region has 15 residues. V lost 7 bases and J 3 bases, leaving 21 bases between the germline ends. The germline gives CDR1 SQVTM, CDR2 ANQGSEA. For the CDR3, the DNA is TGCAGCGGTGGTCCCGCCCAGGGTGGGTACACTGAAGCTTTCTTT. Translating gives CSGGPAQGGYTEAFF. The full variable domain, rest sourced from reference TRBV29-1 and TRBJ1-1, is SAVISQKPSRDICQRGTSLTIQCQVDSQVTMMFWYRQQPGQSLTLIATANQGSEATYESGFVIDKFPISRPNLTFSTLTVSNMSPEDSSIYLCSGGPAQGGYTEAFFGQGTRLTVV.

CDR3 bases: TGTGCCAGCAGTCAAGCGACAGGGGGCCAAGAGACCCAGTACTTC. As protein: CASSQATGGQETQYF. This chain uses TRBV5-4 with TRBJ2-5; 9 bases are a match to TRBD1. The CDR3 extends over 15 amino acids. Per germline, CDR1 SGHNT and CDR2 YYREEE (reference sequence). After removal of 5 bases from V and 1 base from J, the junction contained 6 bases not matched to a gene.

J is TRBJ1-5 and V is TRBV11-2; a weak D match, TRBD1 (6 bases). Germline V CDR1 and CDR2: SGHAT, FQNNGV. The CDR3 covers 15 residues. Trimming cost V 4 bases and J 7 bases, with 17 bases left between them. The CDR3 loop reads CASSSLTGIGQPQHF. The CDR3 nucleotides read TGTGCCAGCAGCTCCCTGACAGGAATTGGCCAGCCCCAGCATTTT.

This clone was recorded a few times. The genes are TRBV4-3 and TRBJ2-2; TRBD1 agrees at 7 bases. This CDR3 has 15 amino acids. V shed 0 bases, J shed 6 bases, and the junction held 4 bases outside the gene matches. From germline, CDR1 is LGHNA and CDR2 YSLEER. Here the CDR3 reads CASSQETGEPGELFF. The CDR3, as DNA: TGCGCCAGCAGCCAAGAAACAGGGGAACCCGGGGAGCTGTTTTTT.

The rearrangement uses TRBV5-6 and TRBJ1-4; D remains unclear. With 1 base removed from V and 7 bases from J, the gap between germline ends came to 8 bases. Per germline, CDR1 SGHDT and CDR2 YYEEEE. The CDR3 extends over 13 amino acids. The CDR3 sequence: CASSLRPLEKLFF. The CDR3 DNA sequence: TGTGCCAGCAGCTTGAGGCCGCTTGAAAAACTGTTTTTT.

The chain joins TRBV6-1 to TRBJ1-2; D uncertain. V lost 1 base, J lost 0 bases, and 6 bases lay in between. This CDR3 has 14 residues. Germline lookup yields CDR1 MNHNS and CDR2 SASEGT. Here the CDR3 DNA reads TGTGCCAGCAGTGAAGGCCTAGCTAACTATGGCTACACCTTC. Amino acids: CASSEGLANYGYTF.

The chain links TRBV6-5 to TRBJ2-7, with TRBD2 as a possible D gene (5 bases). Germline values: CDR1 MNHEY, CDR2 SVGAGI. V was shortened by 6 bases and J by 0 bases, with 12 bases between the two germline ends. The CDR3 runs 14 residues. The CDR3 here is CASRSRRSSYEQYF. As DNA, the CDR3 is TGTGCCAGCAGGTCTAGGAGGAGCTCCTACGAGCAGTACTTC.

This sequence joins TRBV15 and TRBJ1-2; weak D call: TRBD1 (6 bases). The germline V gene encodes CDR1 LNHNV and CDR2 YYDKDF (reference sequence). V lost 0 bases and J 4 bases, leaving 15 bases between the germline ends. CDR3 length: 16 residues. The CDR3 DNA is TGTGCCACCAGCAGAGATATAACAGGGTCTGTCTATGGCTACACCTTC. Protein sequence: CATSRDITGSVYGYTF.

V is TRBV11-3 and J is TRBJ2-1, with 9 bases matching TRBD2. CDR1 is SGHNT, CDR2 YENEEA, per germline. The CDR3 is made up of 15 amino acids. V lost 3 bases and J lost 7; bases outside the gene matches: 7. In nucleotides, the CDR3 is TGTGCCAGCAGCTTCCTAGCGGGGCCCCTGAATGAGCAGTTCTTC. Translation: CASSFLAGPLNEQFF. The variable domain in full, completed from reference TRBV11-3 and TRBJ2-1, reads EAGVVQSPRYKIIEKKQPVAFWCNPISGHNTLYWYLQNLGQGPELLIRYENEEAVDDSQLPKDRFSAERLKGVDSTLKIQPAELGDSAVYLCASSFLAGPLNEQFFGPGTRLTVL.

V gene TRBV5-1 combines with J gene TRBJ2-5, with 10 bases aligning to TRBD2. CDR3 length: 18 residues. V dropped 0 bases and J dropped 2; count of bases not matched to a gene: 10. Germline V gene lookup returns CDR1 SGHRS and CDR2 YFSETQ. The CDR3 reads CASSLGIAGGSGQETQYF. The CDR3 DNA reads as TGCGCCAGCAGCTTGGGAATAGCGGGGGGATCAGGGCAAGAGACCCAGTACTTC.

This clone was observed a single time. The gene calls are TRBV12-5 and TRBJ2-1; the match to TRBD1 covers 8 bases. The germline CDR1 and CDR2 sequences are LGHNT and FRNRAP. This CDR3 spans 14 amino acids. The V and J ends lost 7 bases and 4 bases, in that order; junction bases with no gene match: 6. As DNA, the CDR3 is TGTGCTAGTGTCGGGGGACAGGAGTACAATGAGCAGTTCTTC. It codes for CASVGGQEYNEQFF.

This chain links TRBV4-3 with TRBJ2-7; 7 nucleotides match TRBD1. There are 13 residues in the CDR3. Germline CDR1 is LGHNA and CDR2 is YSLEER. V lost 1 base to trimming and J lost 10 bases; unmatched junction nucleotides: 7. The CDR3 bases are TGCGCCAGCAGCCAAGCTAACAGGGGCCGACAGTACTTC. Translated, it gives CASSQANRGRQYF.

Remarks on this clone: One base away lies a much larger clone, so this may be a sequencing read error. The rearrangement joins TRBV9 to TRBJ1-2, with 8 bases aligning to TRBD1. Germline values: CDR1 SGDLS, CDR2 YYNGEE. This CDR3 spans 12 amino acids. Germline trimming cut 3 bases from V and 7 bases from J; bases unmatched to any gene: 2. The CDR3 DNA follows: TGTGCCAGCAGCGCGACAGGGGTTGGCTACACCTTC. Translating gives CASSATGVGYTF.

The rearrangement uses TRBV11-2 and TRBJ2-1; perhaps TRBD2 as D (6 bases). The CDR3 consists of 17 residues. Per germline, CDR1 SGHAT and CDR2 FQNNGV. The V end was cut by 2 bases, the J end by 2 bases, with 16 bases between. The CDR3 nucleotides read TGTGCCAGCAGCTTACCCGCGGGGAAGGGTACCTACAATGAGCAGTTCTTC. The encoded protein is CASSLPAGKGTYNEQFF.

The V gene is TRBV28, the J gene TRBJ2-7; TRBD1 aligns across 10 bases. Trimming cost V 4 bases and J 5 bases; bases outside gene matches: 8. CDR3 length: 15 residues. Per the germline V gene, CDR1 is MDHEN and CDR2 is SYDVKM. The CDR3 sequence is CASSSPGQGTHEQYF. The DNA of the CDR3 is TGTGCCAGCAGTTCGCCGGGACAGGGGACCCACGAGCAGTACTTC.

The chain is built from TRBV6-1 and TRBJ1-2; TRBD1 agrees at 9 bases. This CDR3 is built from 16 residues. Germline-derived CDR1 and CDR2 are MNHNS and SASEGT. After removal of 2 bases from V and 8 bases from J, the junction contained 12 bases not matched to a gene. DNA of the CDR3: TGTGCCAGCAGTGAACCGGGACAGGGCGAGTCTCGGGGCTACACCTTC. This codes for CASSEPGQGESRGYTF.

CDR3 bases: TGTGCCAGCAGCTTATTAGTACAAGAGACCCAGTACTTC. The encoded protein is CASSLLVQETQYF. The chain joins TRBV7-8 to TRBJ2-5; no reliable D call. This CDR3 is 13 amino acids long. From germline, CDR1 is SGHVS and CDR2 FQNEAQ. The V gene lost 2 bases and the J gene lost 2 bases, with 6 bases spanning the gap.

This clone showed up just once. J is TRBJ2-3 and V is TRBV5-1, with TRBD2 matching over 7 bases. The V segment lost 4 bases and the J segment 2 bases; nucleotides outside the gene matches: 13. Germline CDR1 is SGHRS and CDR2 is YFSETQ. The CDR3 totals 17 residues. For the CDR3, the DNA is TGCGCCAGCAGCCTGGTGGCTAGCGGAGTATCCACAGATACGCAGTATTTT. Its protein product is CASSLVASGVSTDTQYF.

The chain recombines TRBV7-9 with TRBJ1-5; a possible D gene is TRBD1 (6 bases). The CDR3 runs 13 residues. Trimming removed 3 bases from V and 4 bases from J, with 7 bases in between. The germline V gene encodes CDR1 SEHNR and CDR2 FQNEAQ (reference sequence). The CDR3 spells CASSFQGNQPQHF. The CDR3 DNA follows: TGTGCCAGCAGCTTTCAGGGGAATCAGCCCCAGCATTTT.

This sequence joins TRBV27 and TRBJ2-5; D could derive from TRBD1 or TRBD2 (5 bases each). Between the trimmed V and J ends, which lost 4 bases and 4 bases, there was a span of 13 bases. Per germline, CDR1 MNHEY and CDR2 SMNVEV (reference sequence). The CDR3 runs 14 residues. CDR3 protein: CASSYMGVSETQYF. DNA for the CDR3: TGTGCCAGCAGTTATATGGGGGTTTCAGAGACCCAGTACTTC.

The chain employs TRBV9 and TRBJ2-5; D might be TRBD2 (5 bases). Trimming left V 0 bases short and J 5 bases short, with 11 bases between. The germline V gene encodes CDR1 SGDLS and CDR2 YYNGEE. CDR3 length: 14 amino acids. The CDR3: CASSVGPGSETQYF. CDR3 DNA sequence: TGTGCCAGCAGCGTAGGCCCGGGGAGCGAGACCCAGTACTTC.

The chain combines TRBV5-1 with TRBJ2-5; possible D gene TRBD2, 5 bases. Germline CDR1 and CDR2: SGHRS and YFSETQ. This CDR3 is 16 amino acids long. Deletions cut 0 bases from V and 5 bases from J, with 17 bases between. This chain's CDR3 is CASSLAVSPGMETQYF. DNA for the CDR3: TGCGCCAGCAGCTTGGCCGTCTCCCCGGGGATGGAGACCCAGTACTTC.

This clone was seen more than once but under ten times. The chain joins TRBV6-1 to TRBJ2-7; 11 bases map to TRBD2. V shed 0 bases, J shed 6 bases, and the junction held 1 base outside the gene matches. This CDR3 has 14 residues. Germline CDR1 is MNHNS and CDR2 is SASEGT. The CDR3 loop is CASSEASGGAEQYF. The CDR3 coding sequence is TGTGCCAGCAGTGAAGCTAGCGGGGGGGCCGAGCAGTACTTC.

This clone was recorded only once. The J gene is TRBJ2-2, the V gene TRBV11-1, with TRBD2 matching over 7 bases. The length of the CDR3 is 16 residues. The germline CDR1 and CDR2 sequences are SGHAT and FQDESV (reference sequence). Trimming removed 5 bases from V and 5 bases from J; junction bases left unmatched: 11. CDR3 sequence (DNA): TGTGCCAGCAGCCTCGACACGGGGGGAGGGACCGGGGAGCTGTTTTTT. This sequence encodes CASSLDTGGGTGELFF.

The J gene is TRBJ2-6, the V gene TRBV5-6; D is possibly TRBD1 or TRBD2 (5 bases each). CDR1 is SGHDT, CDR2 YYEEEE, per germline. V lost 1 base and J lost 1, with 6 bases in between. The CDR3 is 15 amino acids. The CDR3 loop is CASSLWGSGANVLTF. The CDR3 coding sequence is TGTGCCAGCAGCTTGTGGGGGTCTGGGGCCAACGTCCTGACTTTC.

This chain joins TRBV2 and TRBJ2-5, with TRBD2 matching 7 bases. J gave up 5 bases and V 2 bases, and 8 bases lay outside the gene matches. This CDR3 comprises 15 residues. Per the germline V gene, CDR1 is SNHLY and CDR2 is FYNNEI. DNA for the CDR3: TGTGCCAGCAGTGAACAATCCGGGACTAAGGAGACCCAGTACTTC. Translating it yields CASSEQSGTKETQYF.

The chain uses TRBV30 and TRBJ1-6; 8 nucleotides match TRBD1. The CDR3 sequence is 14 residues long. With 5 bases clipped from V and 10 bases from J, the junction kept 10 bases outside the gene matches. Per the germline V gene, CDR1 is GTSNPN and CDR2 is SVGIG (reference sequence). CDR3 residues: CAWSGQGRGSPLHF. The CDR3 nucleotides read TGTGCCTGGTCAGGACAGGGCCGTGGATCACCCCTCCACTTT.

The V gene is TRBV4-1, the J gene TRBJ1-6; 9 bases agree with TRBD1. The CDR3 consists of 17 residues. Germline lookup yields CDR1 MGHRA and CDR2 YSYEKL. V was pared by 2 bases and J by 1 base, with 3 bases of the junction left unmatched. The CDR3 protein is CASSQRQGVSYNSPLHF. CDR3 DNA: TGCGCCAGCAGCCAAAGACAGGGGGTATCCTATAATTCACCCCTCCACTTT.

The gene calls are TRBV5-8 and TRBJ2-1; no clear D. CDR1 and CDR2 (germline): SGHTS, YDEGEE. The CDR3 contains 15 residues. Trimming stripped 0 bases from V and 4 bases from J, with 11 bases between. The CDR3 DNA reads as TGTGCCAGCAGCTTGGGTGTAAGAGAGTACAATGAGCAGTTCTTC. It encodes CASSLGVREYNEQFF. Variable domain in full (rest from reference TRBV5-8 and TRBJ2-1): EAGVTQSPTHLIKTRGQQATLRCSPISGHTSVYWYQQALGLGLQFLLWYDEGEERNRGNFPPRFSGRQFPNYSSELNVNALELEDSALYLCASSLGVREYNEQFFGPGTRLTVL.

This sequence joins TRBV5-4 and TRBJ2-5, with TRBD1 matching 7 bases. The CDR3 has 14 residues. The germline CDR1 and CDR2 sequences are SGHNT and YYREEE (reference sequence). V was clipped by 0 bases and J by 3 bases; unmatched bases: 2. The CDR3 sequence: CASSLGTGEETQYF. The CDR3 nucleotides are TGTGCCAGCAGCTTGGGGACAGGCGAAGAGACCCAGTACTTC.